The rows below give T cell receptor beta chains drawn from one sample of a study of shared clonotypes between healthy human individuals. Repertoires were generated with immunoSEQ multiplex PCR, while TCRdb's copy carries only in-frame clones and drops some. The data contain over a million clones, approximately 80% of them singletons. Sample: memory CD4+ T cells from PBMCs. These receptors came from a man between 18 and 35 years old in good health. Some clones in this sample may be carry-over from other donors' samples. Both conserved end residues are part of each CDR3. Each record gives: V gene, clone size, J gene, D gene, CDR3 protein, CDR3 DNA. The D gene is left open where the match is weak. A row's size may be missing; if present it is once, few, many or a size class.

>TRBV7-3|.|TRBJ1-1|.
CASRQGLTVGEAFF
TGTGCCAGCAGGCAGGGACTCACGGTGGGTGAAGCTTTCTTT
>TRBV6-5|.|TRBJ1-5|.
CASSYGGGSGQPQHF
TGTGCCAGCAGTTACGGAGGGGGTAGCGGTCAGCCCCAGCATTTT
>TRBV6-6|.|TRBJ1-1|TRBD1
CASTHGQVNTEAFF
TGTGCCAGCACCCACGGACAGGTAAACACTGAAGCTTTCTTT
>TRBV7-6|.|TRBJ2-1|.
CASSYQYNEQFF
TGTGCCAGCAGCTACCAGTACAATGAGCAGTTCTTC
>TRBV7-9|.|TRBJ1-1|.
CASSRRGGSNTEAFF
TGTGCCAGCAGCCGGAGGGGGGGATCGAACACTGAAGCTTTCTTT
>TRBV2|.|TRBJ2-7|.
CASSDMVSSYEQYF
TGTGCCAGCAGTGATATGGTGAGCTCCTACGAGCAGTACTTC
>TRBV7-3|.|TRBJ2-2|TRBD1
CASSLGQGQTGELFF
TGTGCCAGCAGCCTAGGACAGGGTCAAACCGGGGAGCTGTTTTTT
>TRBV6-5|.|TRBJ1-3|TRBD1
CASSSETGTGNTIYF
TGTGCCAGCAGTTCAGAGACAGGGACTGGAAACACCATATATTTT
>TRBV30|.|TRBJ2-1|TRBD2
CAWSRTTSGRAKEQFF
TGTGCCTGGAGTCGGACGACTAGCGGGAGGGCCAAGGAGCAGTTCTTC
>TRBV7-9|.|TRBJ2-1|TRBD2
CASSYGSGSIIYNEQFF
TGTGCCAGCAGCTACGGTAGCGGGAGTATTATCTACAATGAGCAGTTCTTC
>TRBV28|many|TRBJ2-7|.
CASTVDRTYEQYF
TGTGCCAGCACCGTGGACAGAACCTACGAGCAGTACTTC
>TRBV7-3|.|TRBJ2-1|TRBD1
CASSLDRGALGEQFF
TGTGCCAGCAGCTTGGACAGGGGGGCCTTAGGTGAGCAGTTCTTC
>TRBV6-5|.|TRBJ1-4|.
CASSYSSTAGEKLFF
TGTGCCAGCAGTTACTCTTCGACAGCCGGCGAAAAACTGTTTTTT
>TRBV27|few|TRBJ2-7|.
CASSYYEQYF
TGTGCCAGCAGTTACTACGAGCAGTACTTC
>TRBV15|.|TRBJ2-3|.
CATSRDSSRDTQYF
TGTGCCACCAGCAGAGATAGTTCTCGAGATACGCAGTATTTT
>TRBV9|.|TRBJ2-7|.
CASSVAGGTYEQYF
TGTGCCAGCAGCGTAGCTGGGGGGACCTACGAGCAGTACTTC
>TRBV12-5|.|TRBJ1-1|TRBD1
CASGLGTGPFSEAFF
TGTGCTAGTGGTTTGGGGACAGGGCCCTTTTCTGAAGCTTTCTTT
>TRBV6-5|.|TRBJ1-2|.
CASSYGRSYGYTF
TGTGCCAGCAGTTACGGGAGGAGCTATGGCTACACCTTC
>TRBV2|.|TRBJ2-7|.
CASSGLTQGTGQYF
TGTGCCAGCAGTGGTTTAACGCAGGGTACGGGGCAGTACTTC
>TRBV18|.|TRBJ2-2|.
CASSPVALNTGELFF
TGTGCCAGCTCACCCGTCGCTCTCAACACCGGGGAGCTGTTTTTT
>TRBV5-1|.|TRBJ2-5|.
CASSLASGDTQYF
TGCGCCAGCAGCTTGGCGTCAGGGGATACCCAGTACTTC
>TRBV19|once|TRBJ2-3|.
CASSFSPRTDTQYF
TGTGCCAGTAGTTTCTCCCCACGGACAGATACGCAGTATTTT
>TRBV25-1|.|TRBJ2-3|.
CASSENSGTPGATDTQYF
TGTGCCAGCAGTGAAAATAGTGGAACTCCAGGTGCCACAGATACGCAGTATTTT
>TRBV6-1|.|TRBJ1-2|.
CASSRSGVDVLGYTF
TGTGCCAGCAGTCGGTCCGGGGTGGACGTATTAGGCTACACCTTC
>TRBV27|.|TRBJ2-2|TRBD2
CASRASGRALSTGELFF
TGTGCCAGCAGGGCTAGCGGGAGGGCTTTATCTACCGGGGAGCTGTTTTTT
>TRBV2|.|TRBJ1-2|.
CASSVATNYGYTF
TGTGCCAGCAGTGTAGCCACTAACTATGGCTACACCTTC
>TRBV5-1|once|TRBJ2-7|.
CASSLGLGGPYEQYF
TGCGCCAGCAGCTTGGGACTGGGAGGCCCCTACGAGCAGTACTTC
>TRBV7-2|.|TRBJ2-1|TRBD2
CASSSRTSGYNEQFF
TGTGCCAGCAGCTCACGGACTAGCGGATACAATGAGCAGTTCTTC
>TRBV6-5|.|TRBJ2-5|.
CASSYTGRETQYF
TGTGCCAGCAGTTATACAGGTCGAGAGACCCAGTACTTC